This T cell receptor beta chain was captured by sequencing in a study of OX40 agonist ivuxolimab in advanced cancers. Study conclusions and caveats: There was clonal expansion of CD4+ and CD8+ blood T cells by week 6 at 0.1 to 3.0 mg/kg.

Details on this clone: Its antigen is unidentified.

From germline, CDR1 is MNHEY and CDR2 SMNVEV (reference sequence). V lost 6 bases and J 4 bases, leaving 12 bases between the germline ends. This CDR3 region has 14 residues. Data came from immunoSEQ multiplex PCR; TCRdb stores just in-frame clones and leaves some out. The sample records about 55,000 clones, approximately 91% being singletons. The gene calls are TRBV27 and TRBJ2-2; D might be TRBD1 (6 bases). The starting material was CD4+ or CD8+ T cells sorted from blood, obtained in a trial of the OX40 agonist ivuxolimab. This sequence was found in an adult with an advanced solid tumor such as melanoma, head and neck, liver or kidney cancer. CDR3 sequence: CASSHRGGTGELFF. Written as DNA, the CDR3 is TGTGCCAGCAGCCATCGAGGGGGCACCGGGGAGCTGTTTTTT.